Sequencing of this T cell receptor (beta chain) was carried out in a study of human T cells and chemical hapten exposure. The junction had 4 bases not matched to a gene; V was cut back by 1 base and J by 2 bases. This CDR3 spans 17 amino acids. Germline CDR1 and CDR2: SGHTA and FQGNSA. Unique molecular identifiers were attached to individual cDNA molecules within the library. MiXCR, run by TCRdb on the RACE reads, gives a single entry per CDR3 protein. The sample records about 360,000 distinct CDR3 sequences, roughly 4.8% being singletons. This clonotype was seen ten or more times. Time point defined: patch test 1, 2 weeks after DPC sensitization. As for treatment: therapeutic diphenylcyclopropenone sensitization with weekly scalp DPC.

The clonotype comes from a woman between 50 and 59 years old with alopecia areata. Some clones in this sample may be carry-over from other donors' samples. The sample in question was whole blood, obtained in connection with sensitization to the hapten diphenylcyclopropenone (DPC). The V gene is TRBV7-2, the J gene TRBJ2-1; 11 bases match TRBD2. CDR3 coding DNA: TGTGCCAGCAGCTTAGGCAGGGGACTAGCGGCCTACAATGAGCAGTTCTTC. Protein sequence: CASSLGRGLAAYNEQFF. Drawing the rest from reference TRBV7-2 and TRBJ2-1, the complete variable domain is GAGVSQSPSNKVTEKGKDVELRCDPISGHTALYWYRQSLGQGLEFLIYFQGNSAPDKSGLPSDRFSAERTGGSVSTLTIQRTQQEDSAVYLCASSLGRGLAAYNEQFFGPGTRLTVL.